Sequencing of this T cell receptor beta chain was carried out in a study of T cells in Graves' hyperthyroidism and ophthalmopathy. Looking at the study overall: Prior to any treatment, at the point of initial diagnosis, peripheral blood was collected.

The CDR3 consists of 16 residues. Germline CDR1 reads KGHDR; CDR2 reads SFDVKD. V gave up 2 bases and J gave up 1 base; unmatched junction bases: 4. Diagnosing involved the use of clinical symptoms, serum thyroxine and TRAb, thyroid ultrasound and orbital computed tomography. Researchers amplified the TCR beta CDR3 regions from RNA transcripts. First-round RT-PCR of the TCR CDR3 relied on the HTBI primer set. MiXCR was run by TCRdb on the multiplex PCR reads, yielding one entry per CDR3 protein. This table has 550,000 to 850,000 distinct CDR3 sequences, about 17% appearing once. This clonotype occurred many times.

Sequenced sample: blood. This TCR was recovered from a woman between 50 and 59 years old with Graves' hyperthyroidism that later progressed to Graves' ophthalmopathy. The chain has TRBV24-1 and TRBJ1-5; 7 bases fit TRBD1. The CDR3 bases are TGTGCCACCAGTGATTCTACAGGGGACAGCAATCAGCCCCAGCATTTT. This codes for CATSDSTGDSNQPQHF.